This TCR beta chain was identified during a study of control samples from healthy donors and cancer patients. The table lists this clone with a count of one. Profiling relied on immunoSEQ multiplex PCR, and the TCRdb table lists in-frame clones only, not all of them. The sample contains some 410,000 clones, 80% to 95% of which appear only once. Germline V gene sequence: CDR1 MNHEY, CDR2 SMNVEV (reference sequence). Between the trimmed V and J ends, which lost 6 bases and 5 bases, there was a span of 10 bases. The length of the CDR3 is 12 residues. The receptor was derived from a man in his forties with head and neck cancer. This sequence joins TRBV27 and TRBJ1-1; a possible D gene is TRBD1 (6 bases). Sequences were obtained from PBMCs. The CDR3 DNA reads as TGTGCCAGCAGCGAGGGGGGGACTGAAGCTTTCTTT. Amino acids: CASSEGGTEAFF.